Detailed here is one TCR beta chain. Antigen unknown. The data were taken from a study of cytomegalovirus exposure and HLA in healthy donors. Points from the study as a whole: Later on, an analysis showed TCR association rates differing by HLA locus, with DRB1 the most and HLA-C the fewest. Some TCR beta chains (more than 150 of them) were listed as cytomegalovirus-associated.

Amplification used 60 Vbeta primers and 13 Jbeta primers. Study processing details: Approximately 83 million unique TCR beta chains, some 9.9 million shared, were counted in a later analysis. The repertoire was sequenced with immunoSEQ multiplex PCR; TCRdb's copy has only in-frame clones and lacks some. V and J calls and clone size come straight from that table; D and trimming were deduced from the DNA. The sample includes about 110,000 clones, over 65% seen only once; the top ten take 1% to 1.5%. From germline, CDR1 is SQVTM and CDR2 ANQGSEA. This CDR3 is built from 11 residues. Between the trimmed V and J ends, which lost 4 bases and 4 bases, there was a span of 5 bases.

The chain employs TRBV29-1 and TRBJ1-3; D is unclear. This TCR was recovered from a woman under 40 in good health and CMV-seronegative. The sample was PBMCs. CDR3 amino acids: CSVVLGNTIYF. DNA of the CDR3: TGCAGCGTTGTACTGGGAAACACCATATATTTT.